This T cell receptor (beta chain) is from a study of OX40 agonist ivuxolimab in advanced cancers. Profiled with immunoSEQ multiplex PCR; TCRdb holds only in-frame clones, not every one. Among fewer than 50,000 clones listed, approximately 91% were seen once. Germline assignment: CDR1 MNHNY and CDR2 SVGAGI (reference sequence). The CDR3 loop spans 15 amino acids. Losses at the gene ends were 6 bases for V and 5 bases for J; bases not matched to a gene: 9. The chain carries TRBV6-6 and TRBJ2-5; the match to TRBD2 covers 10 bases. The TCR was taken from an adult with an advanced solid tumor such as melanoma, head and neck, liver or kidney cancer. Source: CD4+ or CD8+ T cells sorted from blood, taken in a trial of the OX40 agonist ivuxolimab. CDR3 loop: CASRTSGLRWETQYF. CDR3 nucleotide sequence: TGTGCCAGCAGGACTAGCGGGCTACGGTGGGAGACCCAGTACTTC.